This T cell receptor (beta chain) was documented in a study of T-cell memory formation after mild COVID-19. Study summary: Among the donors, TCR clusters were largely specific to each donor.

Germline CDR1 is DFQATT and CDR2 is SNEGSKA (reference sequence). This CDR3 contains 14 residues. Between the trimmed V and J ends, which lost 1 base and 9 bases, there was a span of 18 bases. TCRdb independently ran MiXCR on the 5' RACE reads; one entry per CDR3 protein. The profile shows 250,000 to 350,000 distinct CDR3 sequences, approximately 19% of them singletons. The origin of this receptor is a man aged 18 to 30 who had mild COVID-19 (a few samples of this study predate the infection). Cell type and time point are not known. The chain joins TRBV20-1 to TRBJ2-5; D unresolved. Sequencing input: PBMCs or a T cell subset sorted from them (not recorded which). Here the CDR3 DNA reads TGCAGTGCTAGAGTCTCGACTCCCGGGTCGGCCCAGTACTTC. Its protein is CSARVSTPGSAQYF.